This TCR beta chain was found in a study of T cell responses to AZD1222 COVID-19 vaccine. Overall study: Second doses at about 4 or about 12 weeks were pooled.

Note on this clone: Its antigen remains unknown.

Study outcomes and limitations: Donors were chiefly white British, with a greater number of females, and clonal diversity was perhaps underestimated. Seropositivity was recorded at baseline in only a handful of AZD1222 recipients.

Method: immunoSEQ multiplex PCR; TCRdb's copy keeps in-frame clones and lacks some. The sample holds more than 50,000 clones; 89% are singletons and the top ten take around 2%. This CDR3 is 14 amino acids long. V was pared by 5 bases and J by 2 bases, with 11 bases between. Germline V CDR1 and CDR2: MNHEY, SMNVEV (reference sequence). This TCR was sampled from an adult in good health. The material was peripheral blood, obtained on day 0 of AZD1222 vaccination. This chain connects TRBV27 to TRBJ2-3; D is possibly TRBD2 (5 bases). The CDR3 DNA follows: TGTGCCAGCAGTCGCGGGCAACTCACAGATACGCAGTATTTT. The encoded protein is CASSRGQLTDTQYF.